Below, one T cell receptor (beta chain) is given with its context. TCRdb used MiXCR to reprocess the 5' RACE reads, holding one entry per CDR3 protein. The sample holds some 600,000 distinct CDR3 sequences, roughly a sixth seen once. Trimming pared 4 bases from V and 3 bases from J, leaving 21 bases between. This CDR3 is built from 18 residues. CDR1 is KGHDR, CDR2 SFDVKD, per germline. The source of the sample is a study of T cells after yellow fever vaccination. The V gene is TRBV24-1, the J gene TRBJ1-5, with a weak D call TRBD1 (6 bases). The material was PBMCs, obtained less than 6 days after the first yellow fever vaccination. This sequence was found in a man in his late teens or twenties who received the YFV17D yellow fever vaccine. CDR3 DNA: TGTGCCACCAGTGACACCCCCCGTCTTACAGGGTCCAATCAGCCCCAGCATTTT. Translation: CATSDTPRLTGSNQPQHF.